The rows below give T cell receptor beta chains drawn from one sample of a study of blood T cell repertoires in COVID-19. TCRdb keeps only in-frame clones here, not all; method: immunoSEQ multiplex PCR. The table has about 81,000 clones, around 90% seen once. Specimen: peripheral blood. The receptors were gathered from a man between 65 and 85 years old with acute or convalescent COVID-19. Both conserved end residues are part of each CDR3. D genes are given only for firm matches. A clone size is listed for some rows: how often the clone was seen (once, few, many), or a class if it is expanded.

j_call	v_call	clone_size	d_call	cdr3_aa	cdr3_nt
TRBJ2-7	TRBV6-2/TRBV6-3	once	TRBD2	CASSYSITSGVLEQYF	TGTGCCAGCAGTTACTCGATTACTAGCGGCGTCCTCGAGCAGTACTTC
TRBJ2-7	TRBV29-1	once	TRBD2	CSVEAQGGQIYEQYF	TGCAGCGTTGAAGCCCAGGGAGGGCAGATCTACGAGCAGTACTTC
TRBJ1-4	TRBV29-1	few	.	CSVRGHEKLFF	TGCAGCGTTCGAGGCCATGAAAAACTGTTTTTT
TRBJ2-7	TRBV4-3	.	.	CASSQGGSAGEQYF	TGCGCCAGCAGCCAAGGAGGTAGCGCGGGCGAGCAGTACTTC
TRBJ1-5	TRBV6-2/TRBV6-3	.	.	CASSPPNQPQHF	TGTGCCAGCAGCCCTCCAAATCAGCCCCAGCATTTT
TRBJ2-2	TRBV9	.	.	CASRSGSATGELFF	TGTGCCTCGAGGTCAGGGTCGGCGACCGGGGAGCTGTTTTTT
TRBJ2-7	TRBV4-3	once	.	CASSQALTRQYEQYF	TGCGCCAGCAGCCAAGCCCTGACGCGGCAGTACGAGCAGTACTTC
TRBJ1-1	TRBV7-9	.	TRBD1	CASSLQGAGTEAFF	TGTGCCAGCAGCTTACAGGGGGCAGGGACTGAAGCTTTCTTT
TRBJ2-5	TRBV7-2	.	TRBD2	CASSLGPSGGQQETQYF	TGTGCCAGCAGCTTAGGACCTAGCGGGGGGCAGCAAGAGACCCAGTACTTC
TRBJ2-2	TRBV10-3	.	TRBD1	CAIRDRQGTTGELFF	TGTGCCATCAGGGACCGACAGGGTACGACCGGGGAGCTGTTTTTT
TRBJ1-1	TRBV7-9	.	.	CASSVEGVNTEAFF	TGTGCCAGCAGCGTCGAGGGTGTGAACACTGAAGCTTTCTTT
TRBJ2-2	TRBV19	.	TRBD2	CASSISGRRTGELFF	TGTGCCAGTAGTATTAGCGGGAGGCGCACCGGGGAGCTGTTTTTT
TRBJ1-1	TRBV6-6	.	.	CASSFPTGLNTEAFF	TGTGCCAGCAGTTTTCCCACAGGGTTGAACACTGAAGCTTTCTTT
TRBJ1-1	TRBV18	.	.	CASSRFNGDNTEAFF	TGTGCCAGCTCACGCTTTAACGGGGATAACACTGAAGCTTTCTTT
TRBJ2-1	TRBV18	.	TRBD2	CASSPRTSGGRGSYNEQFF	TGTGCCAGCTCACCAAGGACTAGCGGGGGACGTGGTTCCTACAATGAGCAGTTCTTC
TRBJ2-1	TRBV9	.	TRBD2	CASSGSGGPYNEQFF	TGTGCCAGCAGCGGATCGGGAGGGCCGTACAATGAGCAGTTCTTC
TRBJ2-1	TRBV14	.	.	CASSASGPSYNEQFF	TGTGCCAGCAGCGCCAGCGGGCCATCCTACAATGAGCAGTTCTTC
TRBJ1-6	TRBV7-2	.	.	CASSPRGLVSNSPLHF	TGTGCCAGCAGCCCGCGGGGGCTAGTCAGTAATTCACCCCTCCACTTT
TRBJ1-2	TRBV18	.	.	CASSPPVDRDGYTF	TGTGCCAGCTCACCACCGGTTGACCGGGATGGCTACACCTTC
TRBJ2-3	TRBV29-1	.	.	CSVGRDTTDTQYF	TGCAGCGTCGGCAGGGATACCACAGATACGCAGTATTTT
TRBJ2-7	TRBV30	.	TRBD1	CASSGTGAYEQYF	TGTGCCTCAAGCGGGACAGGGGCCTACGAGCAGTACTTC
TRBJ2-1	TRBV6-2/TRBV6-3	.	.	CASSYAGRVGNNEQFF	TGTGCCAGCAGTTACGCTGGGCGGGTCGGAAACAATGAGCAGTTCTTC
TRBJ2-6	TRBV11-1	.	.	CASSFYGANVLTF	TGTGCCAGCAGCTTTTATGGGGCCAACGTCCTGACTTTC
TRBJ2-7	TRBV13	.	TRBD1	CASSIKQGANSYEQYF	TGTGCCAGCAGCATCAAACAGGGGGCGAACTCCTACGAGCAGTACTTC
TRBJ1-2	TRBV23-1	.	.	CASSQSKGQPANYGYTF	TGCGCCAGCAGTCAATCGAAGGGGCAGCCGGCTAACTATGGCTACACCTTC
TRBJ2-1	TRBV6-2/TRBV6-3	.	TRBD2	CASSYSRRGGSYNEQFF	TGTGCCAGCAGTTACTCGCGACGGGGGGGATCCTACAATGAGCAGTTCTTC
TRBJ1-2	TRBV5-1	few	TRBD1	CASSHAGGAVEGYTF	TGCGCCAGCAGCCATGCAGGGGGCGCCGTTGAAGGCTACACCTTC
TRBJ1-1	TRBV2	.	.	CASRVDGNLGGTEAFF	TGTGCCAGCAGAGTAGACGGTAACCTCGGGGGCACTGAAGCTTTCTTT
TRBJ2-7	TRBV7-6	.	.	CASSVNGGGTYEQYF	TGTGCCAGCAGCGTCAACGGCGGAGGAACCTACGAGCAGTACTTC